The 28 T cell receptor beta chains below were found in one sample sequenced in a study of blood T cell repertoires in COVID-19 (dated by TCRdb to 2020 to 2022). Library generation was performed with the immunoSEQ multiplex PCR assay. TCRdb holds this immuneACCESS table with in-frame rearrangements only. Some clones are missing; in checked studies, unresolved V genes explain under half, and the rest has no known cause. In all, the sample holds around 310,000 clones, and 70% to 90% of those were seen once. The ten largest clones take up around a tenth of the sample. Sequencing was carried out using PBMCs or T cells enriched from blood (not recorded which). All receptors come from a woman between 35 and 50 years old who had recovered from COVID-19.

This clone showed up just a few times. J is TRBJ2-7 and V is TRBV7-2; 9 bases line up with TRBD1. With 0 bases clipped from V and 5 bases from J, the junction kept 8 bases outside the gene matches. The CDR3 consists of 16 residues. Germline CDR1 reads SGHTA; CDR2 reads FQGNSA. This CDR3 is CASSLARGQGLNEQYF. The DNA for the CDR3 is TGTGCCAGCAGCTTAGCGCGGGGACAGGGCCTCAACGAGCAGTACTTC. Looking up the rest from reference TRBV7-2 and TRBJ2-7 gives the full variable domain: GAGVSQSPSNKVTEKGKDVELRCDPISGHTALYWYRQSLGQGLEFLIYFQGNSAPDKSGLPSDRFSAERTGGSVSTLTIQRTQQEDSAVYLCASSLARGQGLNEQYFGPGTRLTVT.

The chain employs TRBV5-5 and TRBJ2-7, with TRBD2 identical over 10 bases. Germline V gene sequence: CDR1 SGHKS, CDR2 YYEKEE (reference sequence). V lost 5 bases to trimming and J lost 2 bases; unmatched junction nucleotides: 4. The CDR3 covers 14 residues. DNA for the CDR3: TGTGCCAGCAGGACTAGCGGGTGGACCTACGAGCAGTACTTC. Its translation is CASRTSGWTYEQYF.

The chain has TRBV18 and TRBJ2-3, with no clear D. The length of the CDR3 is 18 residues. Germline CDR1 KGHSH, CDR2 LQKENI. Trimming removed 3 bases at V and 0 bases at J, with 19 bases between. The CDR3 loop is CASSPTPYGSTSTDTQYF. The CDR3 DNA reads TGTGCCAGCTCACCGACCCCGTATGGTAGCACTAGCACAGATACGCAGTATTTT.

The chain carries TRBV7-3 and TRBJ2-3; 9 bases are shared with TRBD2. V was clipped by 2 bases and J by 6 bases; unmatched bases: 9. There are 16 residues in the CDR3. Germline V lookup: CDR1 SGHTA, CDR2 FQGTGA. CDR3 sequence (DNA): TGTGCCAGCAGCTTAGGACTAGCGACCAAGGGTGATACGCAGTATTTT. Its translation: CASSLGLATKGDTQYF.

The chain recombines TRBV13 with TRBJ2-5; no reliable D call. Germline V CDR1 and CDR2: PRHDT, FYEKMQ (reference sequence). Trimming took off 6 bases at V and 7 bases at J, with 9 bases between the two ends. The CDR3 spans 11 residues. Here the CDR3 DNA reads TGTGCCAGCAGGCGCGGTGGGACCCAGTACTTC. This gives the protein CASRRGGTQYF.

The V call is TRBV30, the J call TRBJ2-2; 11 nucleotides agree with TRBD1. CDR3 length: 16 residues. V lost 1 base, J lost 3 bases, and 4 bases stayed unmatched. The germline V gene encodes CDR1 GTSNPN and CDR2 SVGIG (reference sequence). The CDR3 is CAWSGGQGAHTGELFF. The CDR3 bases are TGTGCCTGGAGTGGTGGACAGGGGGCTCACACCGGGGAGCTGTTTTTT.

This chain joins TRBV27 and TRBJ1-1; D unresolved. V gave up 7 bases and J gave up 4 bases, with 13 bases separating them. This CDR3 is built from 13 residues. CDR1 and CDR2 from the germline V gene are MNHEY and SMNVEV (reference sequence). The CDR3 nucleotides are TGTGCCAGCAAAGGAAGACTGGGCACTGAAGCTTTCTTT. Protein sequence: CASKGRLGTEAFF.

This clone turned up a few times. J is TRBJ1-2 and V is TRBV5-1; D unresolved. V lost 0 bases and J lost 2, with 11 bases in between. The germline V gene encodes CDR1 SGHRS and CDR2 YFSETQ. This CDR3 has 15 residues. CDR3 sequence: CASSLASNRNYGYTF. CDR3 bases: TGCGCCAGCAGCTTGGCATCTAACAGAAACTATGGCTACACCTTC.

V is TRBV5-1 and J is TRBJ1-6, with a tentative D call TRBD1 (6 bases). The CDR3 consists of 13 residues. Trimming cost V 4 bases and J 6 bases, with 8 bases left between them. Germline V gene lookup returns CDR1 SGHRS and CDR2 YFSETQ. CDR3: CASSEQGNSPLHF. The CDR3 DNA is TGCGCCAGCAGCGAACAGGGTAATTCACCCCTCCACTTT.

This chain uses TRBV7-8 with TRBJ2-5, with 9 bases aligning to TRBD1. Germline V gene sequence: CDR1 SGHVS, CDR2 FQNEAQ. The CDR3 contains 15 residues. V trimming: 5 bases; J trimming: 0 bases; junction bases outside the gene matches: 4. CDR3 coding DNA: TGTGCCAGCAGCATCCGGACAGGGGACCAAGAGACCCAGTACTTC. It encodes CASSIRTGDQETQYF.

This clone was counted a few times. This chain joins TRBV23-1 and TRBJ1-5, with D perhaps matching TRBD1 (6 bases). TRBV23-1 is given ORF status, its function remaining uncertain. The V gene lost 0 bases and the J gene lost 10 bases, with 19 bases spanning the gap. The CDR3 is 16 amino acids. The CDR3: CASSQSPYRAGRPQHF. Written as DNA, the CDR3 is TGCGCCAGCAGTCAATCCCCCTACAGGGCCGGTCGTCCCCAGCATTTT.

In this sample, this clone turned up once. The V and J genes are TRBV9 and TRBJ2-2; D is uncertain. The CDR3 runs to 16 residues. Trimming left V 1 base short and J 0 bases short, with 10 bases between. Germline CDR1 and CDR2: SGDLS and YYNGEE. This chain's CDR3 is CASSVRRNANTGELFF. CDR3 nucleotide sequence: TGTGCCAGCAGCGTAAGGAGAAACGCGAACACCGGGGAGCTGTTTTTT. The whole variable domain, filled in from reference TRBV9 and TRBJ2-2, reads DSGVTQTPKHLITATGQRVTLRCSPRSGDLSVYWYQQSLDQGLQFLIQYYNGEERAKGNILERFSAQQFPDLHSELNLSSLELGDSALYFCASSVRRNANTGELFFGEGSRLTVL.

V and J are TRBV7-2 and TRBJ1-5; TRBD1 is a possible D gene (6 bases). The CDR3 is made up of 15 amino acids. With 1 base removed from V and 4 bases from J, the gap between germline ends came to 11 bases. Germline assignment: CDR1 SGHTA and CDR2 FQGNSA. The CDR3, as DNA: TGTGCCAGCAGCTTAGGACGGGGGGCGAATCAGCCCCAGCATTTT. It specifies CASSLGRGANQPQHF.

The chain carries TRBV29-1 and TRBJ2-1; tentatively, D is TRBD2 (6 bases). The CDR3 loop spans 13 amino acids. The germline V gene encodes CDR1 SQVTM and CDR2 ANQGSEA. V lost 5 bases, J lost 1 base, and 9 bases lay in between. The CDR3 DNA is TGCAGCGTTTTAGCGGCATCCTACAATGAGCAGTTCTTC. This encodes CSVLAASYNEQFF.

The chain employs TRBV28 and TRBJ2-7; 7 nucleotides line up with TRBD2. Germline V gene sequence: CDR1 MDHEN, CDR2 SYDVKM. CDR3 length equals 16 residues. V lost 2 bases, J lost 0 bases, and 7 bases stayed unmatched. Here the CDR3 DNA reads TGTGCCAGCAGTTTAAGGCGGGAGTTAAGCTCCTACGAGCAGTACTTC. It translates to CASSLRRELSSYEQYF.

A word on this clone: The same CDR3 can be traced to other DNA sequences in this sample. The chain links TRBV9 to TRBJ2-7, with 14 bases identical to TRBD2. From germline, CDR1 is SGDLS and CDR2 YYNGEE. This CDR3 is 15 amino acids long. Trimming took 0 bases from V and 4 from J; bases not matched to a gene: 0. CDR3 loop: CASSVGLAGGYEQYF. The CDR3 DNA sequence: TGTGCCAGCAGCGTAGGACTAGCGGGGGGGTACGAGCAGTACTTC.

CDR3 DNA sequence: TGTGCCAGCAGCCAAGAATGGGGACTGTATGGCTACACCTTC. Translation gives CASSQEWGLYGYTF. The chain links TRBV3-1 (or the pseudogene TRBV3-2) to TRBJ1-2; perhaps TRBD1 as D (5 bases). This CDR3 is 14 amino acids long. The germline CDR1 and CDR2 sequences are LGHDT and YNNKEL (reference sequence). Between the trimmed V and J ends, which lost 0 bases and 5 bases, there was a span of 10 bases.

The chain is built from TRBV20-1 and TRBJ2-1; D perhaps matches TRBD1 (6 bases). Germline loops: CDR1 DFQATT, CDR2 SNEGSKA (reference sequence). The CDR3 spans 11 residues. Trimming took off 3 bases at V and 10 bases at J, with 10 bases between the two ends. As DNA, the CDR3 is TGCAGTGCTAGCATGGACAGAGAGCAGTTCTTC. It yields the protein CSASMDREQFF.

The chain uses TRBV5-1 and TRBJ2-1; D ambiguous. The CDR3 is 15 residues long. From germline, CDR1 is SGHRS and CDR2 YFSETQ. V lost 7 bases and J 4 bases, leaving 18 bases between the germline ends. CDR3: CASGDSVSRYNEQFF. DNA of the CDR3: TGCGCCAGCGGTGACTCGGTTTCGCGGTACAATGAGCAGTTCTTC.

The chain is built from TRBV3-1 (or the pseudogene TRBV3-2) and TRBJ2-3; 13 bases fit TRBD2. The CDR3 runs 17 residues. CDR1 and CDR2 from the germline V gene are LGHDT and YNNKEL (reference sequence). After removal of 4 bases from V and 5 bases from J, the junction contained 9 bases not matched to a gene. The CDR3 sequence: CASSPELAGGPGDTQYF. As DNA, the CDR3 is TGTGCCAGCAGCCCCGAACTAGCGGGGGGGCCTGGAGATACGCAGTATTTT.

CDR3 DNA sequence: TGTGCCAGCAGTCCTCGGACAGGGTTTAATAATTCACCCCTCCACTTT. It specifies CASSPRTGFNNSPLHF. The chain is built from TRBV28 and TRBJ1-6; 8 bases line up with TRBD1. With V trimmed by 5 bases and J by 5 bases, 8 bases remained unmatched. Germline lookup yields CDR1 MDHEN and CDR2 SYDVKM. This CDR3 is 16 amino acids long. The full variable domain, its missing parts supplied by reference TRBV28 and TRBJ1-6, is DVKVTQSSRYLVKRTGEKVFLECVQDMDHENMFWYRQDPGLGLRLIYFSYDVKMKEKGDIPEGYSVSREKKERFSLILESASTNQTSMYLCASSPRTGFNNSPLHFGNGTRLTVT.

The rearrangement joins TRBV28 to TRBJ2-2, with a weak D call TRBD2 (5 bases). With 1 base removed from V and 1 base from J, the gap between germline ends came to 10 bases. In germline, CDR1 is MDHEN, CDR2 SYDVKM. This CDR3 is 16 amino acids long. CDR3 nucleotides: TGTGCCAGCAGTTTATCTAAAGGACTGAACACCGGGGAGCTGTTTTTT. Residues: CASSLSKGLNTGELFF.

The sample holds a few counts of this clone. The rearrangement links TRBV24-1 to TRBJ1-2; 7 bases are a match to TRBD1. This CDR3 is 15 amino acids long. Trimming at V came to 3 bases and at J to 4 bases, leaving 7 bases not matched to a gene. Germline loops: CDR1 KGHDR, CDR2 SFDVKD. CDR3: CATSDPGTALYGYTF. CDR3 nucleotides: TGTGCCACCAGTGATCCCGGGACAGCACTCTATGGCTACACCTTC.

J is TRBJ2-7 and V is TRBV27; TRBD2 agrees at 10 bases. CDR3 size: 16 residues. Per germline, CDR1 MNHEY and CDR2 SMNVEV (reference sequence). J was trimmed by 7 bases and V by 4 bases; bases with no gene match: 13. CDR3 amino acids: CASSSILAGELREQYF. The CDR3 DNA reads TGTGCCAGCAGTTCAATCCTAGCGGGAGAGCTGAGGGAGCAGTACTTC.

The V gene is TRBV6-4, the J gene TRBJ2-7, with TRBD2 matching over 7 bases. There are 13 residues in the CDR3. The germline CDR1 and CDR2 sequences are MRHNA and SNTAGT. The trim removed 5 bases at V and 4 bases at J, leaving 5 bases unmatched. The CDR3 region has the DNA TGTGCCAGCAGTAAGAGGGAGGGGTACGAGCAGTACTTC. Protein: CASSKREGYEQYF.

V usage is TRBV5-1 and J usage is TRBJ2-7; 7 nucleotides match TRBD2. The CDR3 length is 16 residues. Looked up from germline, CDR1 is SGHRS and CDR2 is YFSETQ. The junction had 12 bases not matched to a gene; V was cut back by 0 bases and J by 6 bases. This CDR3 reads CASSLVGGGPFTEQYF. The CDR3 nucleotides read TGCGCCAGCAGCTTGGTTGGGGGAGGGCCATTTACCGAGCAGTACTTC. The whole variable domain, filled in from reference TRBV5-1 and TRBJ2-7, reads KAGVTQTPRYLIKTRGQQVTLSCSPISGHRSVSWYQQTPGQGLQFLFEYFSETQRNKGNFPGRFSGRQFSNSRSEMNVSTLELGDSALYLCASSLVGGGPFTEQYFGPGTRLTVT.

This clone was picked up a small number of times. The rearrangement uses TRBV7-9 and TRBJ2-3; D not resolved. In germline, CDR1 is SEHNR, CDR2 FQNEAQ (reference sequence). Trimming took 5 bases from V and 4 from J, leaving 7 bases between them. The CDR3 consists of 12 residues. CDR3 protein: CASSPFADTQYF. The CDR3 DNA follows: TGTGCCAGCAGCCCCTTTGCAGATACGCAGTATTTT.

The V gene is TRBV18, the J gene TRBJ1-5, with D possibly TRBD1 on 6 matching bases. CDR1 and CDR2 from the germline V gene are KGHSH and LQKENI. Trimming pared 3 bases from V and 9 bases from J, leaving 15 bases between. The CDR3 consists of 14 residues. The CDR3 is CASSPSRGKGPQHF. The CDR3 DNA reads TGTGCCAGCTCACCCTCCAGGGGAAAGGGGCCCCAGCATTTT.